This passage covers 8 T cell receptor beta chains from one sample sequenced in a study of relationships among human T cell subsets. From mRNA, alpha and beta CDR3 regions were amplified using semiquantitative ARM-PCR. Exponential amplification used communal superprimers after tagged nested gene-specific primers in ARM-PCR. TCRdb passed the multiplex PCR reads through MiXCR, listing each CDR3 protein once. The repertoire holds more than 10,000 distinct CDR3 sequences, with roughly two thirds as singletons. The Th1 cells were the flow-through after CD25, CD56 and CD294 bead selections. Sample: CD4+ Th1 cells sorted from blood. These receptors were collected from a man aged 35 to 55 in good health.

This clonotype is judged medium-sized. The genes are TRBV30 and TRBJ1-1; TRBD1 matches 9 bases. The CDR3 sequence is 16 residues long. The V gene's germline CDR1 is GTSNPN and CDR2 SVGIG (reference sequence). V shed 2 bases and J 3 bases; nucleotides not matched to a gene: 10. The CDR3 nucleotides read TGTGCCTGGAGTCCTAAAGGACAGGGGTGGTACACTGAAGCTTTCTTT. Encoded protein: CAWSPKGQGWYTEAFF.

The gene calls are TRBV28 and TRBJ1-2; TRBD1 matches at 8 bases. Germline V gene sequence: CDR1 MDHEN, CDR2 SYDVKM. The ends lost 5 bases at V and 7 bases at J; junction bases unmatched: 9. The CDR3 covers 14 residues. This CDR3 reads CASSDRGRNSGYTF. CDR3 coding DNA: TGTGCCAGCAGTGACAGGGGTCGGAATTCTGGCTACACCTTC.

The chain joins TRBV4-1 to TRBJ2-1, with D unresolved. The CDR3 spans 15 residues. Germline CDR1 is MGHRA and CDR2 is YSYEKL. The ends were cut back, 0 bases at V and 4 bases at J, with 10 bases in the middle. The CDR3 nucleotides are TGCGCCAGCAGCCAAGATATTCTAGTATACAATGAGCAGTTCTTC. It codes for CASSQDILVYNEQFF.

This clonotype has only a few counts. The gene calls are TRBV6-4 and TRBJ1-2; D ambiguous. Germline V gene data show CDR1 as MRHNA and CDR2 as SNTAGT. V dropped 2 bases and J dropped 4 bases, with 5 bases sitting between them. CDR3 length equals 12 residues. The CDR3 DNA reads TGTGCCAGCAGTGACAGGTCCTATGGCTACACCTTC. This sequence encodes CASSDRSYGYTF.

This clonotype came up once. The chain is built from TRBV6-2 or TRBV6-3 and TRBJ2-7; TRBD1 matches 8 bases. The trim removed 6 bases at V and 3 bases at J, leaving 4 bases unmatched. The CDR3 totals 13 residues. Germline V gives CDR1 MNHEY, CDR2 SVGEGT. The CDR3 coding sequence is TGTGCCAGCAGCCAAGACAGGGGCTACGAGCAGTACTTC. It specifies CASSQDRGYEQYF.

The chain recombines TRBV10-3 with TRBJ1-1; D possibly corresponds to TRBD1 (6 bases). In germline, CDR1 is ENHRY, CDR2 SYGVKD. Trimming left V 3 bases short and J 0 bases short, with 11 bases between. This CDR3 contains 15 residues. The CDR3 sequence is CAISDGGHLNTEAFF. CDR3 sequence (DNA): TGTGCCATCAGTGATGGGGGACACTTGAACACTGAAGCTTTCTTT.

The chain recombines TRBV30 with TRBJ1-5; D is uncertain. Per the germline V gene, CDR1 is GTSNPN and CDR2 is SVGIG (reference sequence). V was cut by 4 bases and J by 13 bases, with 17 bases left in between. This CDR3 spans 12 amino acids. CDR3 sequence: CAWTKGAGPQHF. The DNA of the CDR3 is TGTGCCTGGACTAAAGGTGCAGGCCCTCAGCATTTT.

The chain uses TRBV14 and TRBJ2-3, with D hard to call. The CDR3 consists of 13 residues. Germline V lookup: CDR1 SGHDN, CDR2 FVKESK. Trimming cost V 5 bases and J 5 bases, with 11 bases left between them. CDR3 nucleotide sequence: TGTGCCAGCAGCTATAACCGCAGAGATACGCAGTATTTT. Its protein product is CASSYNRRDTQYF.